The clone carrying this TCR beta chain was picked up a small number of times. Its specificity is not known. This sample stems from a study of T-cell reconstitution after alpha-beta-depleted transplantation in children. J was trimmed by 4 bases and V by 5 bases; bases with no gene match: 14. The CDR3 has 19 amino acids. The germline V gene encodes CDR1 SGHAT and CDR2 FQDESV (reference sequence). During its preparation, the TCRbeta library received unique molecular identifiers. TCRdb redid the calling of the PCR reads with MiXCR, one entry per CDR3 protein. The sample has 450,000 to 700,000 distinct CDR3 sequences, 25% to 30% seen once. Regarding the study as a whole: Newly generated T cells supplied most T-cell counts and diversity one year post-transplant. Several hundred graft clones that had expanded were reportedly the source of alpha-beta T cells about two months after transplant.

This TCR came from a boy younger than two with Wiskott-Aldrich syndrome, due to receive a stem cell transplant. The chain uses TRBV11-1 and TRBJ2-1; 13 nucleotides align to TRBD2. The material was PBMCs, obtained before TCRalphabeta/CD19-depleted stem cell transplant. For the CDR3, the DNA is TGTGCCAGCAGCCCCGGGACTAGCGGGATCACTTACCAATACAATGAGCAGTTCTTC. Protein sequence: CASSPGTSGITYQYNEQFF.